This TCR beta chain was identified during a study of T cell changes during pregnancy in multiple sclerosis. This CDR3 contains 13 residues. V was clipped by 4 bases and J by 2 bases, with 9 bases between them. Looked up from germline, CDR1 is SGHDT and CDR2 is YYEEEE. Sequenced by immunoSEQ multiplex PCR; TCRdb stores in-frame clones only, minus some. Of under 95,000 clones listed, about 93% are singletons. Material: CD4+ T cells from peripheral blood mononuclear cells, obtained before pregnancy. The chain is built from TRBV5-6 and TRBJ1-2, with D perhaps TRBD1 (6 bases). This receptor was obtained from a female donor with multiple sclerosis, enrolled in a pregnancy study. This CDR3 reads CASSPQGNYGYTF. In DNA, the CDR3 is TGTGCCAGCAGCCCGCAGGGGAACTATGGCTACACCTTC.